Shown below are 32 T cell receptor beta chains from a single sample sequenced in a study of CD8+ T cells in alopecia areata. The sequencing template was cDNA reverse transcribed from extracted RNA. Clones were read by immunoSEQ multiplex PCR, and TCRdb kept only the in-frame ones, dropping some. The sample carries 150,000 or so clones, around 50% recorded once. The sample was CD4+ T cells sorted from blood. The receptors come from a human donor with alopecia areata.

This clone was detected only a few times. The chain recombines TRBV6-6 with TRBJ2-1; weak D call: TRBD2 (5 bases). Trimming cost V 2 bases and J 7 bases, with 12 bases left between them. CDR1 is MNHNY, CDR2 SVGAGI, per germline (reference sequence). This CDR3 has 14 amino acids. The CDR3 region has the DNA TGTGCCAGCAGTTACGTGAGGGAGCTAAATGAGCAGTTCTTC. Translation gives CASSYVRELNEQFF.

CDR3 region: CASDPTGTSGTDTQYF. CDR3 sequence (DNA): TGCGCCAGCGACCCTACCGGGACTAGCGGCACAGATACGCAGTATTTT. The V and J genes are TRBV5-1 and TRBJ2-3; TRBD2 aligns across 10 bases. Germline V gene lookup returns CDR1 SGHRS and CDR2 YFSETQ. V trimming: 7 bases; J trimming: 1 base; junction bases outside the gene matches: 9. The CDR3 length is 16 residues.

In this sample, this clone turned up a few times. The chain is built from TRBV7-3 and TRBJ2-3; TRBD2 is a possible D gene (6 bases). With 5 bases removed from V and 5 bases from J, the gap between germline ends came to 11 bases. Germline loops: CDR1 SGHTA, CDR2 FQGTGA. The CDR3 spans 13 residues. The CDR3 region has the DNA TGTGCCAGCAGCATGACTAGTCAAGATACGCAGTATTTT. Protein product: CASSMTSQDTQYF.

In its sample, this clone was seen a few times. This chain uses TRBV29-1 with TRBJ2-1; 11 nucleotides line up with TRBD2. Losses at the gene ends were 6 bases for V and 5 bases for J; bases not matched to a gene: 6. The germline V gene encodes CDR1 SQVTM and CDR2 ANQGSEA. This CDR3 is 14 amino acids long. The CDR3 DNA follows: TGCAGCGTCCTGGGACTAGCGGATAACAATGAGCAGTTCTTC. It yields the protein CSVLGLADNNEQFF.

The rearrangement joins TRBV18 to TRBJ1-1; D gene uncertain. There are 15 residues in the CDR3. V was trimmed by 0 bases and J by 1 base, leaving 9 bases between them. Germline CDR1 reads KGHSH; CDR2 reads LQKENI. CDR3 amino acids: CASSPPRVRNTEAFF. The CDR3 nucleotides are TGTGCCAGCTCACCACCAAGGGTTCGGAACACTGAAGCTTTCTTT.

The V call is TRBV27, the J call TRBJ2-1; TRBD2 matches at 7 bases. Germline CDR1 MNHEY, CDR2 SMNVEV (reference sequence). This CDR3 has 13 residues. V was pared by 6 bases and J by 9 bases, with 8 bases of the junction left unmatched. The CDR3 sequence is CASRPGTTFEQFF. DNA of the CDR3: TGTGCCAGCAGACCCGGGACTACCTTTGAGCAGTTCTTC.

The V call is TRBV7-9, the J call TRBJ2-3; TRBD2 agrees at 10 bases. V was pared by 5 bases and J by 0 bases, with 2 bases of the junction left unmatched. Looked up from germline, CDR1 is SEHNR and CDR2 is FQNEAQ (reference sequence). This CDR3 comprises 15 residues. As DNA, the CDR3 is TGTGCCAGCAGCACGACTAGCGGGAGCACAGATACGCAGTATTTT. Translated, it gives CASSTTSGSTDTQYF.

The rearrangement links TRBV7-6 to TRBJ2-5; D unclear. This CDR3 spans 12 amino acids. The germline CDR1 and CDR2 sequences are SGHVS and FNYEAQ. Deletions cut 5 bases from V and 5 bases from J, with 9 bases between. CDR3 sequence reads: CASSRPGETQYF. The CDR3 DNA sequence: TGTGCCAGCAGCCGGCCCGGGGAGACCCAGTACTTC.

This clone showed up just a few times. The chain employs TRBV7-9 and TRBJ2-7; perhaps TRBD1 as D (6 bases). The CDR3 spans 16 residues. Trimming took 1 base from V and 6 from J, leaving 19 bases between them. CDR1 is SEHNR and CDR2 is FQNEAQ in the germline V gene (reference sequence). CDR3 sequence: CASSLGGQHPTSEQYF. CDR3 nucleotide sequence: TGTGCCAGCAGCTTAGGAGGACAGCATCCTACGAGCGAGCAGTACTTC.

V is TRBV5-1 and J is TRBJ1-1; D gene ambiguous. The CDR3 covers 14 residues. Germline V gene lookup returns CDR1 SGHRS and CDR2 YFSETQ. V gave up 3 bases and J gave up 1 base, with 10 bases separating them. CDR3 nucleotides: TGCGCCAGCAGCTCAACAGAGACGAACACTGAAGCTTTCTTT. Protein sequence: CASSSTETNTEAFF.

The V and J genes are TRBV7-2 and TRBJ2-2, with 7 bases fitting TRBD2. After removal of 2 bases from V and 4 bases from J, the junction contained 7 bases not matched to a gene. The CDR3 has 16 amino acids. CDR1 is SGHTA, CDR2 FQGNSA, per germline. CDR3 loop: CASSLMGGPRTGELFF. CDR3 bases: TGTGCCAGCAGCTTAATGGGAGGGCCTCGCACCGGGGAGCTGTTTTTT.

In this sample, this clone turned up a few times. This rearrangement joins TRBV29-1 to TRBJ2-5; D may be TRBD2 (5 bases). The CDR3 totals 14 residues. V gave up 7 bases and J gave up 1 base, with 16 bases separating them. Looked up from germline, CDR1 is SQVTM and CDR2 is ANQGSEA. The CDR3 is CSAIKGAGQETQYF. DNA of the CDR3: TGCAGCGCCATAAAGGGTGCGGGCCAAGAGACCCAGTACTTC. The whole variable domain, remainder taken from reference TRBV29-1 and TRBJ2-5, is SAVISQKPSRDICQRGTSLTIQCQVDSQVTMMFWYRQQPGQSLTLIATANQGSEATYESGFVIDKFPISRPNLTFSTLTVSNMSPEDSSIYLCSAIKGAGQETQYFGPGTRLLVL.

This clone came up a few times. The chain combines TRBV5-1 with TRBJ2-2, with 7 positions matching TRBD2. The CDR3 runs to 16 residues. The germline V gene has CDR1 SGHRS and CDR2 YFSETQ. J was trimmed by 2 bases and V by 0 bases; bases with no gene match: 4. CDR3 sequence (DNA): TGCGCCAGCAGCTTGGGAGCGGGACCAAACACCGGGGAGCTGTTTTTT. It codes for CASSLGAGPNTGELFF. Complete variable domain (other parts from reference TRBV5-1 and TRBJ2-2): KAGVTQTPRYLIKTRGQQVTLSCSPISGHRSVSWYQQTPGQGLQFLFEYFSETQRNKGNFPGRFSGRQFSNSRSEMNVSTLELGDSALYLCASSLGAGPNTGELFFGEGSRLTVL.

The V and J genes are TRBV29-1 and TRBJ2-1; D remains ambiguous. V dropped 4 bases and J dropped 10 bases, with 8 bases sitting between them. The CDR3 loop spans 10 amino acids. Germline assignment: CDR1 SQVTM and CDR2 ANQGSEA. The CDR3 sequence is CSVGVNEQFF. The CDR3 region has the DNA TGCAGCGTTGGGGTCAACGAGCAGTTCTTC.

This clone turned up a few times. For the CDR3, the DNA is TGCAGCGGGGGGACAGGGGGAGAGACCCAGTACTTC. Amino acids: CSGGTGGETQYF. The gene calls are TRBV29-1 and TRBJ2-5, with 11 nucleotides matching TRBD1. Per germline, CDR1 SQVTM and CDR2 ANQGSEA. This CDR3 region has 12 residues. V gave up 7 bases and J gave up 4 bases; unmatched junction bases: 2.

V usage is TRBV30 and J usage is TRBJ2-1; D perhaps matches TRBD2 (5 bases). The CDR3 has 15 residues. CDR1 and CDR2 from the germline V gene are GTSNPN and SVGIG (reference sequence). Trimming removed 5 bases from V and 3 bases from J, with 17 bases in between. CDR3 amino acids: CAWGLGLLGYNEQFF. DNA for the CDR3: TGTGCCTGGGGCCTAGGGTTACTAGGCTACAATGAGCAGTTCTTC.

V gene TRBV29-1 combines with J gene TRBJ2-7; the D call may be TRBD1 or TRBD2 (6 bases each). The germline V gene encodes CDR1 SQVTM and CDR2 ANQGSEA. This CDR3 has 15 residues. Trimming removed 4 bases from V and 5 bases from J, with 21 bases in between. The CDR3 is CSVVPGQGRHDEQYF. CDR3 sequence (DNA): TGCAGCGTTGTACCGGGTCAGGGGAGGCACGACGAGCAGTACTTC.

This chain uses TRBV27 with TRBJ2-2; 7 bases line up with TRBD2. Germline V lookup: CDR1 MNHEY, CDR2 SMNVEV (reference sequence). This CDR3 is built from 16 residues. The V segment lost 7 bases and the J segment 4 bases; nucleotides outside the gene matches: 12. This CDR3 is CASTGVGGSVTGELFF. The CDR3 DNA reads TGTGCCAGCACCGGGGTGGGCGGGAGTGTCACCGGGGAGCTGTTTTTT.

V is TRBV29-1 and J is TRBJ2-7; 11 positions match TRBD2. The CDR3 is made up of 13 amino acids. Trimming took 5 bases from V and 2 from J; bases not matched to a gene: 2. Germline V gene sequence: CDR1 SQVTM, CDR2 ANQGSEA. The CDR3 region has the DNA TGCAGCGTTCATAGCGGGAGGGCCTACGAGCAGTACTTC. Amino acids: CSVHSGRAYEQYF.

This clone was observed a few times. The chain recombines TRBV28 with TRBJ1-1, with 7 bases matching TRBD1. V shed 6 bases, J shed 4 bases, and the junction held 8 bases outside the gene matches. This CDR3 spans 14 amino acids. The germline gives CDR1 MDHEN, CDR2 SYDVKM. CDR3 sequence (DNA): TGTGCCAGCAGCGAGACAGGGCGGGGCACTGAAGCTTTCTTT. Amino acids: CASSETGRGTEAFF.

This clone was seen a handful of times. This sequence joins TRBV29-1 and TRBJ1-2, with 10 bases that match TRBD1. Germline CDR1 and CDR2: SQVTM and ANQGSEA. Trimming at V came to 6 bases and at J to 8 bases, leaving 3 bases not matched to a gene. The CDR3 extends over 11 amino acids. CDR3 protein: CSVGTGEGYTF. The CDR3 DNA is TGCAGCGTGGGGACAGGGGAAGGCTACACCTTC.

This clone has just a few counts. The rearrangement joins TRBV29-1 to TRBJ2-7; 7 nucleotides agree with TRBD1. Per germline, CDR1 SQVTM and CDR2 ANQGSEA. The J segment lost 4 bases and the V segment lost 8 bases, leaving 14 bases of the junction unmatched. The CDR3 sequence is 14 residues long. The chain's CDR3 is CSFSLGQYRYEQYF. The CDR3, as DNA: TGCAGCTTCTCCTTGGGACAGTATCGTTACGAGCAGTACTTC.

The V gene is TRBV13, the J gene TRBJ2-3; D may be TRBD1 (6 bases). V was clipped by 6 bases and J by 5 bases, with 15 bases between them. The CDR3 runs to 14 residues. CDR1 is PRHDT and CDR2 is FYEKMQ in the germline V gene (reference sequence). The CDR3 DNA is TGTGCCAGCAGTCGTAATCCAGGGGAAGATACGCAGTATTTT. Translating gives CASSRNPGEDTQYF.

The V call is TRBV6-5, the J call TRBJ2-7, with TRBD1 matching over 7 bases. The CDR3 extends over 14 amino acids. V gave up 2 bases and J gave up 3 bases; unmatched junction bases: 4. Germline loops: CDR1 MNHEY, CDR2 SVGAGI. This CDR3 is CASSYGDRVYEQYF. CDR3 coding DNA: TGTGCCAGCAGTTACGGAGACAGGGTCTACGAGCAGTACTTC.

In DNA, the CDR3 is TGTGCCAGCCGGGGCCTGAGAAACACTGAAGCTTTCTTT. Amino acids: CASRGLRNTEAFF. The genes are TRBV7-9 and TRBJ1-1; D possibly corresponds to TRBD1 (5 bases). Germline values: CDR1 SEHNR, CDR2 FQNEAQ (reference sequence). V gave up 8 bases and J gave up 2 bases, with 12 bases separating them. The CDR3 has 13 residues.

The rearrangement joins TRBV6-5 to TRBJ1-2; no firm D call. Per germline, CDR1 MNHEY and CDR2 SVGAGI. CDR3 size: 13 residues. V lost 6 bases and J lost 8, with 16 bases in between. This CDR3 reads CASSQTRARGYTF. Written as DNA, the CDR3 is TGTGCCAGCAGCCAGACTCGGGCGAGAGGCTACACCTTC.

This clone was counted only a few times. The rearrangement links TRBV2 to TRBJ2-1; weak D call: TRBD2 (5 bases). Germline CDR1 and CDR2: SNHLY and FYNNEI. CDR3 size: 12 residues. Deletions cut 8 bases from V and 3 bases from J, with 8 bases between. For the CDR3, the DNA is TGTGCCAGCGGACTTGACTACAATGAGCAGTTCTTC. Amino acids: CASGLDYNEQFF. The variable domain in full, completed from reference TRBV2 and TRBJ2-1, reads EPEVTQTPSHQVTQMGQEVILRCVPISNHLYFYWYRQILGQKVEFLVSFYNNEISEKSEIFDDQFSVERPDGSNFTLKIRSTKLEDSAMYFCASGLDYNEQFFGPGTRLTVL.

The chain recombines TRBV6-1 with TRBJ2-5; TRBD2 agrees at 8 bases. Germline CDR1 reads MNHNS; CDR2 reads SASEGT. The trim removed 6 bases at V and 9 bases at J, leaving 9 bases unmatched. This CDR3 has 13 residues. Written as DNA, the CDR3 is TGTGCCAGCAGGGAACTAGCGGAGGGGCCCCAGTACTTC. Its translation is CASRELAEGPQYF.

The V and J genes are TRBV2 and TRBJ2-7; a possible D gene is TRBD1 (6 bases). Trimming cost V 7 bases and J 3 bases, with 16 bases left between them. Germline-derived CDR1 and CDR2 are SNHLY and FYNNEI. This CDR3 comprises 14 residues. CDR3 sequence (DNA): TGTGCCAGCACCGAACCGGGACACTACTACGAGCAGTACTTC. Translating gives CASTEPGHYYEQYF.

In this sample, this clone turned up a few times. DNA for the CDR3: TGTGCCACCAGCCCGCCGGGACAGGGGCTTCACTATGGCTACACCTTC. Amino acids: CATSPPGQGLHYGYTF. V is TRBV15 and J is TRBJ1-2, with TRBD1 identical over 10 bases. After removal of 5 bases from V and 3 bases from J, the junction contained 9 bases not matched to a gene. Germline V CDR1 and CDR2: LNHNV, YYDKDF (reference sequence). This CDR3 has 16 residues.

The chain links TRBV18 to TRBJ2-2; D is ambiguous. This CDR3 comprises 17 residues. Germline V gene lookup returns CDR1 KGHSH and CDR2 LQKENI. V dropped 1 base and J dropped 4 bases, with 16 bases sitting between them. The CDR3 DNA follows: TGTGCCAGCTCACCACTTTCCATCAGGACGGGCACCGGGGAGCTGTTTTTT. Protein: CASSPLSIRTGTGELFF.

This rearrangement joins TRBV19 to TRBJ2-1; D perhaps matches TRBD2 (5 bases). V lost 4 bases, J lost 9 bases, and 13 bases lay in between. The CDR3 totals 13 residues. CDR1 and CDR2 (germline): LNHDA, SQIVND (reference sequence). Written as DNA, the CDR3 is TGTGCCAGTAGTACCCAACCGGGAACTGAGCAGTTCTTC. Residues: CASSTQPGTEQFF.